Following are 6 T cell receptor beta chains from one sample sequenced in a study of cytomegalovirus exposure and HLA in healthy donors. Only in-frame clones appear in the TCRdb table, and some are missing; sequencing was by immunoSEQ multiplex PCR. The sample comprises approximately 82,000 clones, 85% to 95% of which are singletons, and 0.65% to 0.7% rests with the top ten. The sequenced sample was PBMCs. These receptors all stem from a young man in good health and CMV-seronegative.

The gene calls are TRBV6-1 and TRBJ1-1; 8 bases map to TRBD1. There are 13 residues in the CDR3. The trim removed 5 bases at V and 6 bases at J, leaving 5 bases unmatched. Germline CDR1 and CDR2: MNHNS and SASEGT. CDR3 sequence reads: CASSQTGDAEAFF. The CDR3 DNA follows: TGTGCCAGCAGTCAGACAGGGGACGCTGAAGCTTTCTTT.

This chain joins TRBV7-9 and TRBJ1-1; TRBD1 aligns across 9 bases. This CDR3 has 13 amino acids. Germline V lookup: CDR1 SEHNR, CDR2 FQNEAQ (reference sequence). V shed 5 bases and J 3 bases; nucleotides not matched to a gene: 1. The CDR3 here is CASSGTGYTEAFF. The CDR3 bases are TGTGCCAGCAGCGGGACAGGGTACACTGAAGCTTTCTTT.

This clone appeared a few times. The CDR3 here is CASSLYEQYF. For the CDR3, the DNA is TGTGCCAGCAGTCTCTACGAGCAGTACTTC. This sequence joins TRBV2 and TRBJ2-7; unclear D gene. The CDR3 has 10 residues. Trimming pared 5 bases from V and 3 bases from J, leaving 2 bases between. Germline values: CDR1 SNHLY, CDR2 FYNNEI.

The rearrangement uses TRBV6-4 and TRBJ2-2, with a weak D call TRBD2 (5 bases). CDR1 and CDR2 (germline): MRHNA, SNTAGT. Trimming stripped 6 bases from V and 1 base from J, with 9 bases between. The CDR3 sequence is 14 residues long. CDR3 in DNA: TGTGCCAGCAGATATGAGGGGAACACCGGGGAGCTGTTTTTT. Protein sequence: CASRYEGNTGELFF.

This rearrangement joins TRBV27 to TRBJ2-2; 10 bases fit TRBD1. Trimming at V came to 10 bases and at J to 4 bases, leaving 12 bases not matched to a gene. The V gene's germline CDR1 is MNHEY and CDR2 SMNVEV (reference sequence). The CDR3 consists of 16 residues. CDR3 DNA sequence: TGTGCCACCATTGGGTCCGGGACAGGGGTCACCGGGGAGCTGTTTTTT. It specifies CATIGSGTGVTGELFF.

The chain carries TRBV5-6 and TRBJ1-5; D gene unclear. The CDR3 sequence is 16 residues long. Trimming shortened V by 1 base and J by 0 bases, and 11 bases separated the two germline ends. In germline, CDR1 is SGHDT, CDR2 YYEEEE. CDR3 loop: CASSLRGVLSNQPQHF. The CDR3 bases are TGTGCCAGCAGCTTGCGGGGAGTTCTTAGCAATCAGCCCCAGCATTTT.